This T cell receptor beta chain emerged from a study of blood T cell repertoires in COVID-19. Across the whole study: Some COVID-19 samples were acute and others convalescent; all came from the United States, Italy and Spain.

In the original analysis: Amplifying reference gene primers gave estimates of nucleated cell counts. Only in-frame clones appear in the TCRdb table, and some are missing; sequencing was by immunoSEQ multiplex PCR. From that table come the V and J calls and clone size; the DNA was used to work out D and trimming. The data contain approximately 280,000 clones, around 89% of them singletons. Trimming cost V 5 bases and J 2 bases, with 13 bases left between them. This CDR3 region has 15 residues. The germline V gene has CDR1 MNHEY and CDR2 SMNVEV (reference sequence). This rearrangement joins TRBV27 to TRBJ1-5, with D perhaps matching TRBD1 (5 bases). What was sequenced was peripheral blood. This clonotype was obtained from a woman in her fifties or sixties with acute or convalescent COVID-19. In DNA, the CDR3 is TGTGCCAGCAGTCCGGCAGGGTGGGGCAATCAGCCCCAGCATTTT. This codes for CASSPAGWGNQPQHF.